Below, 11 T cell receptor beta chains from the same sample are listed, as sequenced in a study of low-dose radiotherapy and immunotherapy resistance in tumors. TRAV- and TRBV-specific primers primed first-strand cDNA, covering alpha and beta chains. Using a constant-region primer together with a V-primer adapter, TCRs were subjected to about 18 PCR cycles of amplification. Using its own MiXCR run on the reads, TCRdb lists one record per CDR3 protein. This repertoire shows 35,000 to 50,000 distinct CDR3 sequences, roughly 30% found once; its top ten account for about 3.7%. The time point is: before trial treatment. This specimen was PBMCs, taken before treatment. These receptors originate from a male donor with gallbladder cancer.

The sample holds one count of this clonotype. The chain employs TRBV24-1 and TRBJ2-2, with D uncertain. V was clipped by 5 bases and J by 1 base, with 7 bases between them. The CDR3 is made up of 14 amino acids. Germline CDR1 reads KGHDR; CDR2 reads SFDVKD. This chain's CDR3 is CATSAGRNTGELFF. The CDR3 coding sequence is TGTGCCACCAGTGCTGGTCGGAACACCGGGGAGCTGTTTTTT.

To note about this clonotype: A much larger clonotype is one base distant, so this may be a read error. This chain's CDR3 is CASSTVYSTYEQYF. In nucleotides, the CDR3 is TGTGCCAGTAGTACGGTTTACAGTACCTACGAGCAGTACTTC. The chain joins TRBV19 to TRBJ2-7; D unclear. The CDR3 consists of 14 residues. V lost 4 bases and J 2 bases, leaving 12 bases between the germline ends. CDR1 and CDR2 from the germline V gene are LNHDA and SQIVND (reference sequence).

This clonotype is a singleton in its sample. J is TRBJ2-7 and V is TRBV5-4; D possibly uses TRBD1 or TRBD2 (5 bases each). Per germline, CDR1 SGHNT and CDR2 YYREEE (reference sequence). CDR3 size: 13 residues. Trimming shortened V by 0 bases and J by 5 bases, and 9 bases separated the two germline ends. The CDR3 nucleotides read TGTGCCAGCAGCTTGGCGGGACGGGACGAGCAGTACTTC. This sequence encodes CASSLAGRDEQYF. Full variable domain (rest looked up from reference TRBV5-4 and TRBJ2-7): ETGVTQSPTHLIKTRGQQVTLRCSSQSGHNTVSWYQQALGQGPQFIFQYYREEENGRGNFPPRFSGLQFPNYSSELNVNALELDDSALYLCASSLAGRDEQYFGPGTRLTVT.

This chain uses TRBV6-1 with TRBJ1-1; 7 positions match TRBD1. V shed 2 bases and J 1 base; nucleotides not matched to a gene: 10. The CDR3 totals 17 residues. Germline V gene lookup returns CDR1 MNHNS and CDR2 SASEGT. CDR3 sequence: CASSESFRDRGNTEAFF. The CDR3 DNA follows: TGTGCCAGCAGTGAATCGTTTCGGGACAGAGGGAACACTGAAGCTTTCTTT.

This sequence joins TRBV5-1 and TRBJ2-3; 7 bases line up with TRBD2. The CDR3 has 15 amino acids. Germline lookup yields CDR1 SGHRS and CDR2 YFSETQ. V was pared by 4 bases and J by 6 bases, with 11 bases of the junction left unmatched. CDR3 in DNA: TGCGCCAGCAGCCTCGGGGTAGGGGAGGGCGATACGCAGTATTTT. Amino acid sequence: CASSLGVGEGDTQYF.

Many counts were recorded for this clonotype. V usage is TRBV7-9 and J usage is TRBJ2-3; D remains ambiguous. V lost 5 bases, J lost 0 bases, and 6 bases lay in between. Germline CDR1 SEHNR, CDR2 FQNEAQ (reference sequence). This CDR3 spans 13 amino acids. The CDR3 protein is CASSDASTDTQYF. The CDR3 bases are TGTGCCAGCAGCGACGCTAGCACAGATACGCAGTATTTT.

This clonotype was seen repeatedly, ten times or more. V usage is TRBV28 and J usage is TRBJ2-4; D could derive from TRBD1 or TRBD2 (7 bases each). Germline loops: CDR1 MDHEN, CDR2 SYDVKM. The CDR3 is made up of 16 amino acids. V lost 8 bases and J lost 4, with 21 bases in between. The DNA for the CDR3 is TGTGCCAGCGGGGGGGGACTACGGACAGGAAAAAACATTCAGTACTTC. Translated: CASGGGLRTGKNIQYF.

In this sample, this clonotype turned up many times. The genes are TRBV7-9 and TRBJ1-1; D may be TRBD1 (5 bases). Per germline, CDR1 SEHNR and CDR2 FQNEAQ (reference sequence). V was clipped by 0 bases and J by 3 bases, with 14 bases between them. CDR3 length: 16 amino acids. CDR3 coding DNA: TGTGCCAGCAGCTTAGCACCTAGCAGGGTTGACACTGAAGCTTTCTTT. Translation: CASSLAPSRVDTEAFF.

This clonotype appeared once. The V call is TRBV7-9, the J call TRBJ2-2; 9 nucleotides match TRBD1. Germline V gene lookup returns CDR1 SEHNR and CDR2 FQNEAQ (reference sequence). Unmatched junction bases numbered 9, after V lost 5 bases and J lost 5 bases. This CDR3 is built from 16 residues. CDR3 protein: CASSQPSGQGTGELFF. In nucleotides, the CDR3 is TGTGCCAGCAGCCAACCCAGCGGACAGGGGACCGGGGAGCTGTTTTTT.

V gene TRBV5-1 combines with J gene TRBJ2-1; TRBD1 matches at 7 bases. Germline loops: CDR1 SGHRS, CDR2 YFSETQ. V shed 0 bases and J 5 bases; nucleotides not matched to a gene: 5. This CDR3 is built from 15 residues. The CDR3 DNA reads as TGCGCCAGCAGCTTGGTAACAGGGGCCGACAATGAGCAGTTCTTC. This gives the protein CASSLVTGADNEQFF.

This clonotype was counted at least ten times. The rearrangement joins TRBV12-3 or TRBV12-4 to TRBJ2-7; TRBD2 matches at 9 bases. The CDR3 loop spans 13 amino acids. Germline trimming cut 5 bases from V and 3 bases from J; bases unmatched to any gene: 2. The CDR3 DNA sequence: TGTGCCAGCAGTCATAGCGGGAGCTACGAGCAGTACTTC. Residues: CASSHSGSYEQYF.